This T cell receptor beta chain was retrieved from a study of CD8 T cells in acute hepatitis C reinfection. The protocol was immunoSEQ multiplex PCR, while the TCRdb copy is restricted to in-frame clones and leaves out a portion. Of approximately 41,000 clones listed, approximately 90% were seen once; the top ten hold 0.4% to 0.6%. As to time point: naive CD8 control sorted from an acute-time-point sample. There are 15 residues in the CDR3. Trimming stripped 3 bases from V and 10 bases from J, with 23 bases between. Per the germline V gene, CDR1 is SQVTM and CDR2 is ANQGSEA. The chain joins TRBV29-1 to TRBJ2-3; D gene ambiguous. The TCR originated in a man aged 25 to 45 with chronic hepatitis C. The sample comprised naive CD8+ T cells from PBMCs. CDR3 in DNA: TGCAGCGTTGAGTGGTTTTCGGTTAGCCCACTTTCGCAGTATTTT. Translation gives CSVEWFSVSPLSQYF.